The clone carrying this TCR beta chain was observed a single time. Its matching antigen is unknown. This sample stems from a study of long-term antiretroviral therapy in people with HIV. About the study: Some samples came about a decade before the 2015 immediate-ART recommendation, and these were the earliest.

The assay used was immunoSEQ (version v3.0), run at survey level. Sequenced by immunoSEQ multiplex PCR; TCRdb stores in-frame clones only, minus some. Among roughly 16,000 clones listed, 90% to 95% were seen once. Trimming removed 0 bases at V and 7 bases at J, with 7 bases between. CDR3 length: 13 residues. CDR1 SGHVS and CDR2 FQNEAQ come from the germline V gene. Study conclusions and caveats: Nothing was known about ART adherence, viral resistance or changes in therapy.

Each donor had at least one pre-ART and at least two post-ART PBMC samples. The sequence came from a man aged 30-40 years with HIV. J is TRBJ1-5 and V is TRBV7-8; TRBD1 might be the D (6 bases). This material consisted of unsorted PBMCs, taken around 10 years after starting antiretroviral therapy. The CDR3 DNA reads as TGTGCCAGCAGCTTAGCGCAGGGGCAGCCCCAGCATTTT. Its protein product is CASSLAQGQPQHF.